This T cell receptor beta chain was found in a study of T cell changes during pregnancy in multiple sclerosis (dated by TCRdb to 2018 to 2020). Notes on the research overall: The study looked at changes in the T cell repertoire across pregnancy in women with multiple sclerosis.

The junction shows trimming of 6 bases on V and 3 bases on J, plus 14 bases between the germline ends. The germline V gene provides CDR1 MGHDK and CDR2 SYGVNS. From the cysteine through the phenylalanine, the CDR3 covers 14 amino acids. The kept DNA is CDR3 alone, 42 bases in frame from the first base. Library preparation employed the immunoSEQ multiplex PCR assay. Entries here come from immuneACCESS through TCRdb and include only in-frame sequences with V and J called. Some clones fail to appear in such tables; in the studies checked, an unresolved V gene covers under half of the shortfall, and the cause of the remainder is unknown. This sample is represented by 45,000 to 65,000 clones; 85% to 95% of them were singletons. The ten largest account for 2.6% of the sample. Turning to this clone: No cognate antigen has been identified for it. One base away there is no much larger clone; base qualities are not given.

The receptor comes from a female donor with multiple sclerosis, enrolled in a pregnancy study. Here the chain combines TRBV25-1 and TRBJ2-5; TRBD2 is perhaps the D gene, given 7 matching bases. Sample: CD8+ T cells from peripheral blood mononuclear cells, taken in the third trimester of pregnancy. The sequenced DNA: TGTGCCAGCAGGGACGAGGGGGGGGAAGAGACCCAGTACTTC. Its protein reads: CASRDEGGEETQYF.